This section outlines one TCR beta chain sequence together with its context. As yet, its antigen is unknown. Other DNA sequences in this sample translate to the same CDR3. This sample is drawn from a study of CD8+ T cells in alopecia areata. Study findings and constraints: Normal skin's resident alphabeta T cells are also sequenced in scalp samples.

Reverse transcribed after extraction, RNA yielded cDNA as the sequencing template. Data came from immunoSEQ multiplex PCR; TCRdb stores just in-frame clones and leaves some out. The table shows around 290,000 clones, with roughly 60% occurring only once. Regarding treatment: oral pan-JAK inhibitor, 5-10 mg twice daily. Alopecia areata patients provided lesional scalp punch biopsies and peripheral blood, both collected for the study. Germline V gives CDR1 GTSNPN, CDR2 SVGIG (reference sequence). V dropped 4 bases and J dropped 1 base, with 8 bases sitting between them. The CDR3 is 14 amino acids. The sequences come from CD4+ T cells sorted from blood, collected at week 24, from a patient treated with tofacitinib. This clonotype was sampled from a human donor with alopecia areata. This chain joins TRBV30 and TRBJ2-6, with D tentatively TRBD1 (6 bases). CDR3 region: CAWTDRSGANVLTF. The CDR3 bases are TGTGCCTGGACAGACAGGTCTGGGGCCAACGTCCTGACTTTC.